This T cell receptor (beta chain) was captured by sequencing in a study of T cell responses to AZD1222 COVID-19 vaccine. Study-level points and caveats: The CD4 TCRs associated with vaccination extended across spike and predominated at 160-218 and 743-854.

With respect to this clone: The antigen remains unidentified.

Produced via immunoSEQ multiplex PCR; TCRdb's table is partial and in-frame only. The repertoire holds some 150,000 clones, with approximately 89% as singletons. CDR3 length: 16 residues. V was cut by 3 bases and J by 0 bases, with 12 bases left in between. CDR1 is SGHTA, CDR2 FQGNSA, per germline. The source material was peripheral blood, sampled on day 0 of AZD1222 vaccination. The clonotype comes from an adult in good health. The chain recombines TRBV7-2 with TRBJ2-1; possibly TRBD1 for D (5 bases). The CDR3 nucleotides are TGTGCCAGCAGCTTTATCAGGGCCTCCTCCTACAATGAGCAGTTCTTC. Encoded protein: CASSFIRASSYNEQFF.